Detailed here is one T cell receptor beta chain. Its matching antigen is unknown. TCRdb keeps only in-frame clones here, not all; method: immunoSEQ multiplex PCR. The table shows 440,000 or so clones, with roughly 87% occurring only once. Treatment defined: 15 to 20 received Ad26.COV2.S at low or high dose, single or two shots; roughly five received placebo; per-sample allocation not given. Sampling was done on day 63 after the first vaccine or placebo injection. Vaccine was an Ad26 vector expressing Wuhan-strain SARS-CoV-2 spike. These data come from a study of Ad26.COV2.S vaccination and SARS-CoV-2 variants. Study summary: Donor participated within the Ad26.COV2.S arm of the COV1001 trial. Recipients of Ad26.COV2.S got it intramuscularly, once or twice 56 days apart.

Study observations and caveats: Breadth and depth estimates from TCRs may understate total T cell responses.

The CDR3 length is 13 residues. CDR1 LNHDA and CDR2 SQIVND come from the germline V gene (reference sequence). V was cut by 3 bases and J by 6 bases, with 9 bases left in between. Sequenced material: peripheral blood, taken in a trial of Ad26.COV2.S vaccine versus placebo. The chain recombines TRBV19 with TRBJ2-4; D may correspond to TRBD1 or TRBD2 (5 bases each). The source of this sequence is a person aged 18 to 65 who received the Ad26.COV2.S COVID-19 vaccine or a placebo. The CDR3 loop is CASSMGDLNIQYF. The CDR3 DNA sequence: TGTGCCAGTAGTATGGGGGATTTAAACATTCAGTACTTC.